Each of the 9 T cell receptor beta chains below was sequenced from the same sample in a study of T-cell reconstitution after alpha-beta-depleted transplantation in children. Library preparation (for TCRbeta) was performed with unique molecular identifiers. TCRdb redid the calling of the PCR reads with MiXCR, one entry per CDR3 protein. The profile shows roughly 70,000 distinct CDR3 sequences, roughly 4.9% of them singletons. The sample was PBMCs, mostly from graft donor cells, taken 180 days after TCRalphabeta/CD19-depleted stem cell transplant. These receptors originate from a boy younger than two who had a stem cell transplant for acute myeloid leukemia, so the T cells may come from the graft donor.

At least ten counts were recorded for this clonotype. The chain combines TRBV12-3 or TRBV12-4 with TRBJ1-2, with no clear D. This CDR3 is 13 amino acids long. V was cut by 10 bases and J by 5 bases, with 17 bases left in between. In DNA, the CDR3 is TGTGCCACGACGCGTTCCGGGGTATATGGCTACACCTTC. Amino acid sequence: CATTRSGVYGYTF.

In its sample, this clonotype was seen many times. The chain combines TRBV7-2 with TRBJ2-3; tentative D call: TRBD2 (7 bases). The CDR3 extends over 14 amino acids. V lost 2 bases and J 2 bases, leaving 8 bases between the germline ends. Germline CDR1 reads SGHTA; CDR2 reads FQGNSA. The CDR3 reads CASSLRGATDTQYF. The CDR3 DNA is TGTGCCAGCAGCTTACGGGGGGCCACAGATACGCAGTATTTT.

This clonotype was found many times. The chain carries TRBV24-1 and TRBJ1-2; TRBD1 agrees at 8 bases. The CDR3 sequence is 14 residues long. Germline assignment: CDR1 KGHDR and CDR2 SFDVKD. Germline trimming cut 4 bases from V and 8 bases from J; bases unmatched to any gene: 8. In DNA, the CDR3 is TGTGCCACCAGTGACTTCAGGGGGCTACGGGGCTACACCTTC. It is translated as CATSDFRGLRGYTF.

This clonotype has at least ten counts. The CDR3, as DNA: TGCAGCGTTTCCGGACAGCCTAATCAGCCCCAGCATTTT. Protein product: CSVSGQPNQPQHF. The V call is TRBV29-1, the J call TRBJ1-5, with D possibly matching TRBD1 (6 bases). Deletions cut 5 bases from V and 4 bases from J, with 12 bases between. This CDR3 comprises 13 residues. Germline CDR1 is SQVTM and CDR2 is ANQGSEA.

V is TRBV19 and J is TRBJ2-3; D perhaps matches TRBD1 (6 bases). This CDR3 spans 16 amino acids. Germline lookup yields CDR1 LNHDA and CDR2 SQIVND (reference sequence). Trimming took 5 bases from V and 1 from J, leaving 16 bases between them. CDR3: CASSPTGVTRTDTQYF. CDR3 DNA: TGTGCCAGTAGTCCGACAGGTGTGACCCGCACAGATACGCAGTATTTT. Full variable domain (rest looked up from reference TRBV19 and TRBJ2-3): DGGITQSPKYLFRKEGQNVTLSCEQNLNHDAMYWYRQDPGQGLRLIYYSQIVNDFQKGDIAEGYSVSREKKESFPLTVTSAQKNPTAFYLCASSPTGVTRTDTQYFGPGTRLTVL.

This clonotype has a count of ten or more. The chain has TRBV18 and TRBJ2-1, with 12 nucleotides matching TRBD2. V dropped 6 bases and J dropped 6; count of bases not matched to a gene: 6. CDR1 KGHSH and CDR2 LQKENI come from the germline V gene. The CDR3 sequence is 15 residues long. As DNA, the CDR3 is TGTGCCAGCTCCCCTAGCGGGGGGGCGAGCAATGAGCAGTTCTTC. Translating it yields CASSPSGGASNEQFF.

This clonotype has just a few counts. A read error may be the cause here, since a much bigger clone is one base away. This chain connects TRBV12-3 or TRBV12-4 to TRBJ2-7; possibly TRBD1 for D (6 bases). Trimming stripped 6 bases from V and 1 base from J, with 10 bases between. The CDR3 is made up of 13 amino acids. CDR3 sequence: CASSSTGSYEQYF. CDR3 nucleotide sequence: TGTGCCAGCAGCTCGACAGGATCCTACGAGCAGTACTTC.

At least ten counts were recorded for this clonotype. The chain employs TRBV5-1 and TRBJ1-2; the D is unclear. V gave up 3 bases and J gave up 5 bases, with 20 bases separating them. Per the germline V gene, CDR1 is SGHRS and CDR2 is YFSETQ. The CDR3 totals 16 residues. CDR3 nucleotides: TGCGCCAGCAGCTCTTTCCCCGCCGGCCGAGGGTATGGCTACACCTTC. Translating it yields CASSSFPAGRGYGYTF.

At least ten counts were recorded for this clonotype. The V and J genes are TRBV5-1 and TRBJ2-1; the D is unclear. This CDR3 is 14 amino acids long. The V end lost 0 bases, the J end lost 4 bases, and 8 bases lay between the germline ends. CDR1 and CDR2 from the germline V gene are SGHRS and YFSETQ. This chain's CDR3 is CASSLGQVYNEQFF. CDR3 nucleotides: TGCGCCAGCAGCTTGGGGCAGGTTTACAATGAGCAGTTCTTC.